This entry is about one T cell receptor beta chain. Its antigen is not known. The donors gave bone marrow, and they were healthy. Germline CDR1 reads LNHDA; CDR2 reads SQIVND (reference sequence). V gave up 2 bases and J gave up 0 bases; unmatched junction bases: 8. The CDR3 runs to 19 residues. The sample comes from a study of cytomegalovirus exposure and HLA in healthy donors. Study conclusions and caveats: In a later analysis, V- and J-gene trimming of beta chains associated with a DCLRE1C missense variant, replicated independently.

Both 60 Vbeta primers and 13 Jbeta primers went into the PCR. The method was immunoSEQ multiplex PCR; TCRdb's version includes in-frame clones alone and lacks a portion of them. The table includes some 140,000 clones, approximately 90% detected once. J is TRBJ2-1 and V is TRBV19; 12 bases agree with TRBD2. This TCR was recovered from a young woman in good health and CMV-seronegative. The sequenced material came from PBMCs. For the CDR3, the DNA is TGTGCCAGTAGTATAAGACTAGCGGGAGAGATGAGCTCCTACAATGAGCAGTTCTTC. It encodes CASSIRLAGEMSSYNEQFF.